The source of this TCR beta chain is a study of OX40 agonist ivuxolimab in advanced cancers. For the study in its entirety: Ivuxolimab, which targeted the costimulatory receptor OX40 (CD134), was an agonistic, fully human IgG2 monoclonal antibody. Partial responses occurred in three dose-escalation patients, of whom one had hepatocellular carcinoma and two had cutaneous melanoma. Intravenous ivuxolimab was administered to patients every 2 weeks at six dose levels: 0.01, 0.1, 0.3, 1.5, 3 and 10 mg/kg. Of the roughly 52 dose-escalation patients, hepatocellular carcinoma was present in 19, melanoma in around 15, renal cell carcinoma in 9 and head and neck cancer in 9. In the dose-escalation cohort, 82.7% of patients were male, and the mean age was approximately 60 years, with a range of about 20 to 79. The paper reports the monotherapy dose-escalation portion (N of about 52 patients) of the phase I ivuxolimab trial. Patients were allowed to have had prior anti-PD-1, anti-PD-L1 or anti-CTLA-4 therapy, and 40% of the dose-escalation patients had been treated with checkpoint inhibitors. The purpose of peripheral TCRbeta sequencing was to test whether ivuxolimab changed TCR sequence diversity and led to clonal T-cell expansion.

For this clone: It has no known antigen specificity. Within one base of it there is no much larger clone, and no base qualities were kept.

The trial excluded patients who had a history of autoimmune disease or who were on systemic immunosuppression. Peripheral blood for TCR sequencing was collected from all dose cohorts at baseline, on cycle 4 day 1, and on cycle 7 day 1. Samples were obtained from an open-label, multicenter, first-in-human phase I dose-escalation trial of ivuxolimab. Adults with locally advanced or metastatic head and neck squamous cell, hepatocellular, melanoma or renal cell carcinoma were enrolled in the trial. CD4+ and CD8+ T cells were sorted separately from peripheral blood before TCR sequencing. Overall results and qualifications from the work: In partial responders in the 0.1-3.0 mg/kg groups, normalized peripheral clonal expansion was found to be among the lowest, especially among CD8+ T cells. Low levels of normalized T-cell clonal expansion were also seen in some patients who did not respond. At doses from 0.1 to 3.0 mg/kg, clonal expansion was seen in both CD4+ and CD8+ blood T cells between baseline and week 6. Antigen specificity was not determined for the clonally expanded peripheral T cells. After ivuxolimab, CD8+ T cells had more expanded clones than CD4+ T cells on average.

For sequencing of the TCRbeta CDR3 region, genomic DNA was extracted from the sorted cells. The immunoSEQ Assay was used for sequencing of TCRbeta CDR3 regions. The clones in this table, taken by TCRdb from immuneACCESS, are in-frame only. Not every clone is retained; where verified, under half of the shortfall comes from an unresolved V gene, and the cause of the rest is unknown. The sample profile shows about 81,000 clones; around 84% of them were found once. The ten largest clones add up to 6% to 8% of the sample. Sequencing was performed on CD4+ or CD8+ T cells sorted from blood, taken in a trial of the OX40 agonist ivuxolimab. This receptor was obtained from an adult with an advanced solid tumor such as melanoma, head and neck, liver or kidney cancer.

The CDR3 sequence is CASSTSGSYNEQFF. In nucleotides, the sequence is TGTGCCAGCAGCACCTCGGGCTCCTACAATGAGCAGTTCTTC. Recombination linked TRBV4-2 to TRBJ2-1, with no confidently assigned D gene. V is reduced by 5 bases and J by 0 bases, leaving a spacing of 8 bases between them. The CDR3 numbers 14 residues from cysteine through phenylalanine. Only the CDR3 region is kept as DNA, spanning 42 bases read in frame from base 1. The germline V gene specifies LGHNA as CDR1 and YNFKEQ as CDR2.